The following is a T cell receptor beta chain sequence with its context. This CDR3 is 17 amino acids long. The germline CDR1 and CDR2 sequences are SGHRS and YFSETQ. With V trimmed by 0 bases and J by 4 bases, 12 bases remained unmatched. This specimen belongs to a study of cytomegalovirus exposure and HLA in healthy donors. The PCR contained 60 Vbeta and 13 Jbeta primers. Some clones are missing from TCRdb's copy, which holds only in-frame ones; the method was immunoSEQ multiplex PCR. The table records more than 80,000 clones, approximately 83% of them present only once. The rearrangement links TRBV5-1 to TRBJ1-2; 7 bases map to TRBD1. The receptor comes from a female donor in good health and CMV-seropositive. Sequenced input: PBMCs. The CDR3 is CASSLGEWDSRSYGYTF. The CDR3 nucleotides are TGCGCCAGCAGCTTGGGCGAATGGGACAGCCGCTCCTATGGCTACACCTTC.